This TCR beta chain came from a study of shared clonotypes between healthy human individuals. As for the study in general: A donor's plate count was three for CD4 naive and three for CD4 memory; CD8 naive had two and CD8 memory one.

Looked up from germline, CDR1 is MNHEY and CDR2 is SVGAGI. The CDR3 extends over 16 amino acids. The V end was cut by 2 bases, the J end by 4 bases, with 14 bases between. Of note for this clone: No antigen is known for it.

Several immunoSEQ plates held equal portions of the genomic DNA taken from each subset. Assay used: immunoSEQ multiplex PCR; TCRdb lists only in-frame clones, some missing. The sample has 850,000 to 1,200,000 clones, roughly 75% seen once; the top ten hold about 1.5%. Study-wide results and limits: The four-donor shared clonotypes exceeded non-shared clonotypes in generation probability, with non-shared ones scoring lower.

Sample: memory CD4+ T cells sorted from blood. Subset reported: CD45RA-negative fraction. The J gene is TRBJ2-2, the V gene TRBV6-5; D is ambiguous. The sequence derives from a man aged 18 to 29 in good health. CDR3: CASSYALRVPTGELFF. The CDR3 DNA is TGTGCCAGCAGTTACGCACTCCGGGTCCCCACCGGGGAGCTGTTTTTT.